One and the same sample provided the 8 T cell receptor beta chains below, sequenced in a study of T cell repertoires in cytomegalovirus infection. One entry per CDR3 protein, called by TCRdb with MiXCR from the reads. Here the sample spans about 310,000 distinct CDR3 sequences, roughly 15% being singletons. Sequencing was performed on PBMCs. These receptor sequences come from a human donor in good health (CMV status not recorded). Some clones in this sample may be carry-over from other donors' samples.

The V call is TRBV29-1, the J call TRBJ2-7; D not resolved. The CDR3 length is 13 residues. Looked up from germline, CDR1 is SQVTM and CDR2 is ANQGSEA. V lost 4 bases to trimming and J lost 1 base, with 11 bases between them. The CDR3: CSVVRVPSYEQYF. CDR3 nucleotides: TGCAGCGTTGTTCGGGTTCCGTCCTACGAGCAGTACTTC.

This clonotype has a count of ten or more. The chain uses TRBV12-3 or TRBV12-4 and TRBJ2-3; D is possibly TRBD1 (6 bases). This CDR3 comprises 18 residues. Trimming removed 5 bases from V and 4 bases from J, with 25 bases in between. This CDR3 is CASSLGQSPVSRADTQYF. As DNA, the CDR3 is TGTGCCAGCAGTCTCGGACAGAGTCCCGTTTCCAGGGCAGATACGCAGTATTTT.

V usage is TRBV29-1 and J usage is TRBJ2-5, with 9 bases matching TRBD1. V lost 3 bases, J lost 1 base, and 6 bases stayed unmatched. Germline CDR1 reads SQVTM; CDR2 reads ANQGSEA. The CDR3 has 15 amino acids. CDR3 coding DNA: TGCAGCGTTGACCTGGGACAGGGCCCCCAAGAGACCCAGTACTTC. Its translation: CSVDLGQGPQETQYF.

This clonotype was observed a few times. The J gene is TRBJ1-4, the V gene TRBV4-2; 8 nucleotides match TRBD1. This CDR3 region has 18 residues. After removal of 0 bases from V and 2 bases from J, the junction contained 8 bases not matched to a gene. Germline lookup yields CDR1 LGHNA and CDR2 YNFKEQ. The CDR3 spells CASSQEISGGYTNEKLFF. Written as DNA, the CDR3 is TGTGCCAGCAGCCAAGAGATTTCAGGGGGCTACACTAATGAAAAACTGTTTTTT.

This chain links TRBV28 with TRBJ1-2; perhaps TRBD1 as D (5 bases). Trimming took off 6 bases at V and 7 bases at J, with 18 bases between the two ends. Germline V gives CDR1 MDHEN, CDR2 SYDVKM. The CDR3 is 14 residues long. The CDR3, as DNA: TGTGCCAGCAGCCCCTCGGGAGGGGTCCGTGGCTACACCTTC. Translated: CASSPSGGVRGYTF.

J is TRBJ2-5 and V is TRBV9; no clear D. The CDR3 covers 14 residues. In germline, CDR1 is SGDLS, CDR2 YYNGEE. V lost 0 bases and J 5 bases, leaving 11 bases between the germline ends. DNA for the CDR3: TGTGCCAGCAGCGTAGACTCCCCGGCGGAGACCCAGTACTTC. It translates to CASSVDSPAETQYF.

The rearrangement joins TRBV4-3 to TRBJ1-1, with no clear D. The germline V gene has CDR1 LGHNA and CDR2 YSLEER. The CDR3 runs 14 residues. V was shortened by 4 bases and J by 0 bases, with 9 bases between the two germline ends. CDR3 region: CASSRPGLNTEAFF. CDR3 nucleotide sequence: TGCGCCAGCAGCCGACCCGGTCTGAACACTGAAGCTTTCTTT.

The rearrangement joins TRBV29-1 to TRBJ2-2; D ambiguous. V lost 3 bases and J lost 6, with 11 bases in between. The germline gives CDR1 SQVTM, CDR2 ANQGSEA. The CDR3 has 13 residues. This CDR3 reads CSVEPRIAGELFF. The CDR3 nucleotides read TGCAGCGTTGAGCCCCGGATTGCCGGGGAGCTGTTTTTT.